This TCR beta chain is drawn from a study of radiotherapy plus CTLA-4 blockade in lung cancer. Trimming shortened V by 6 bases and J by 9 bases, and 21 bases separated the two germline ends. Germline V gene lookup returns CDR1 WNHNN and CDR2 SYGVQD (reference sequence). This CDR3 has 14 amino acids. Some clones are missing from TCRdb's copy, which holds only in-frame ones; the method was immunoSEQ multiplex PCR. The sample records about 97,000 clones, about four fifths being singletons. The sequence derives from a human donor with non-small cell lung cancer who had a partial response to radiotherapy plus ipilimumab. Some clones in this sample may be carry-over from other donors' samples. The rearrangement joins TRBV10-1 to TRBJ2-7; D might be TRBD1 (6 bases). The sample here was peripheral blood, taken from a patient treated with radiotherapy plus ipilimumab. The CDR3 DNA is TGCGCCAGCAGCCCCCCGGGACATCCCGCGTCGCAGTACTTC. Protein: CASSPPGHPASQYF.